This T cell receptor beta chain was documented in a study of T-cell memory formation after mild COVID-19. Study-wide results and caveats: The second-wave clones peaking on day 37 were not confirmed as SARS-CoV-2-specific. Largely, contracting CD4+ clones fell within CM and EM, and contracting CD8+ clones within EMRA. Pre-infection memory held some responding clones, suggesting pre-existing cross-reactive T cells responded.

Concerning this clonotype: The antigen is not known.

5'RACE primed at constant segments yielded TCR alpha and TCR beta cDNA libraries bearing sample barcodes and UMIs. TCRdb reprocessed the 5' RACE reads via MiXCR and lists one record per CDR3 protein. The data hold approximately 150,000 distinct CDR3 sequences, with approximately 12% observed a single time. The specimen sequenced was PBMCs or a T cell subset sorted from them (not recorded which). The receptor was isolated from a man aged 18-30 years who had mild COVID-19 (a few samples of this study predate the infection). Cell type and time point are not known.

The CDR3 here is CSASRQGASTEAFF. For the CDR3, the DNA is TGCAGTGCTAGTCGACAGGGGGCTAGCACTGAAGCTTTCTTT. The chain couples TRBV20-1 to TRBJ1-1, with 10 nucleotides matching TRBD1. With V trimmed by 3 bases and J by 4 bases, 5 bases remained unmatched. The V gene's germline CDR1 is DFQATT and CDR2 SNEGSKA (reference sequence). The CDR3 length is 14 residues.